Below, one T cell receptor (beta chain) is given with its context. This specimen belongs to a study of technical replicates of blood from a few donors. Germline CDR1 reads SEHNR; CDR2 reads FQNEAQ (reference sequence). Trimming left V 1 base short and J 1 base short, with 14 bases between. The length of the CDR3 is 17 residues. The data were produced by immunoSEQ multiplex PCR, yet TCRdb's version contains in-frame clones alone and is incomplete. Here the sample spans just under 60,000 clones, about 95% being singletons. This receptor was taken from a human donor in good health. Some clones in this sample may be carry-over from other donors' samples. Material for sequencing was PBMCs. The chain combines TRBV7-9 with TRBJ2-4, with D tentatively TRBD2 (6 bases). The CDR3 region is CASSLGIDRGAKNIQYF. CDR3 sequence (DNA): TGTGCCAGCAGCTTAGGTATCGACCGGGGGGCCAAAAACATTCAGTACTTC.